This T cell receptor beta chain came from a study of beta chain features in type 1 diabetes. V lost 10 bases to trimming and J lost 2 bases; unmatched junction nucleotides: 8. Germline CDR1 and CDR2: ENHRY and SYGVKD. The CDR3 sequence is 14 residues long. Reverse transcription of all isolated RNA meant that expressed TCRB transcripts were sequenced. The table came from immunoSEQ multiplex PCR; TCRdb's copy has only in-frame clones and leaves some out. Counted here are under 450,000 clones, approximately 15% occurring once; the ten biggest clones make up roughly 0.033%. The V and J genes are TRBV10-3 and TRBJ2-7; 10 nucleotides agree with TRBD1. The sequencing input was naive CD4+ T cells from blood. The TCR comes from a man aged 25 to 45 in good health. Here the CDR3 DNA reads TGTGCCAGCATGCGCGGGACAGGGGCCTACGAGCAGTACGTC. Translation: CASMRGTGAYEQYV.